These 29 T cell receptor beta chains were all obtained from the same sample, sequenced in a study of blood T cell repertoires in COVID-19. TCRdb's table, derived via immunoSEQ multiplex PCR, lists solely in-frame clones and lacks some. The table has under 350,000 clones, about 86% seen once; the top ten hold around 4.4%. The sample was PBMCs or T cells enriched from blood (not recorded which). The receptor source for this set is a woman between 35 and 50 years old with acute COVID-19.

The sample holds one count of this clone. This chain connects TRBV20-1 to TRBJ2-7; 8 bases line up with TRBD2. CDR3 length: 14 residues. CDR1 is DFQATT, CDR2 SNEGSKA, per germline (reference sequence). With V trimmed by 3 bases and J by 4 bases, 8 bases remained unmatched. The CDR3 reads CSASRLASWYEQYF. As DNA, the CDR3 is TGCAGTGCTAGTAGACTAGCGTCGTGGTACGAGCAGTACTTC.

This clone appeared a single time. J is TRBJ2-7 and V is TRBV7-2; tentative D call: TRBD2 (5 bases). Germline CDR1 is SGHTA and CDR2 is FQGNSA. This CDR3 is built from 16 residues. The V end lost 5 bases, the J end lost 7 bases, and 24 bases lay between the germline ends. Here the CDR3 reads CASSHPPGLALLEQYF. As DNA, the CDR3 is TGTGCCAGCAGCCACCCCCCGGGATTGGCCTTGTTGGAGCAGTACTTC.

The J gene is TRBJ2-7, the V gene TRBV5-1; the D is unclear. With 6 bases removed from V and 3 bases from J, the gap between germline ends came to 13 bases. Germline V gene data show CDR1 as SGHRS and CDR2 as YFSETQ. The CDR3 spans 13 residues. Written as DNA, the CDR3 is TGCGCCAGCACCCCAGACAACGGCTACGAGCAGTACTTC. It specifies CASTPDNGYEQYF.

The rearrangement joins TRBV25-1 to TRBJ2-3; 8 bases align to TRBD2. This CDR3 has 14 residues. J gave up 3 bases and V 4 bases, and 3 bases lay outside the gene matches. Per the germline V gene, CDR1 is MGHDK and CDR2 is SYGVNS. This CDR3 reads CASSGGLETDTQYF. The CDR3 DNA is TGTGCCAGCAGTGGGGGACTAGAAACAGATACGCAGTATTTT.

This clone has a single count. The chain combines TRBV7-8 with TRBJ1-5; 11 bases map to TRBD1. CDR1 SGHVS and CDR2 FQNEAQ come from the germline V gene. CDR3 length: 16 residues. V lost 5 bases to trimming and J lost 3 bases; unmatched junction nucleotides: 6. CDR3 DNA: TGTGCCAGCAGCACTCGGACAGGGGGCAACAATCAGCCCCAGCATTTT. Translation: CASSTRTGGNNQPQHF.

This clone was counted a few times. CDR3 nucleotides: TGCAGCGTTGAAGATTCTCCGTACTCTGGAAACACCATATATTTT. It specifies CSVEDSPYSGNTIYF. This chain joins TRBV29-1 and TRBJ1-3, with D unresolved. The V gene's germline CDR1 is SQVTM and CDR2 ANQGSEA. The CDR3 contains 15 residues. The V end lost 0 bases, the J end lost 0 bases, and 9 bases lay between the germline ends.

CDR3 in DNA: TGTGCCAGCAGTATCGTCTCGGCGACTAGTTACCCCGGGTCGCAGTATTTT. This sequence encodes CASSIVSATSYPGSQYF. The V call is TRBV27, the J call TRBJ2-3; possibly TRBD2 for D (6 bases). Trimming took 5 bases from V and 10 from J, leaving 28 bases between them. CDR1 is MNHEY and CDR2 is SMNVEV in the germline V gene (reference sequence). The CDR3 is 17 amino acids.

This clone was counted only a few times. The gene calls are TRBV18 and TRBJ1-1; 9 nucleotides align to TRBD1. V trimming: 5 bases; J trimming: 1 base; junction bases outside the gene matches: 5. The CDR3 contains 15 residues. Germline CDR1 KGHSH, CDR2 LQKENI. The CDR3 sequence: CASSSLQGANTEAFF. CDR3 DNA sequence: TGTGCCAGCTCATCCTTACAGGGGGCGAACACTGAAGCTTTCTTT. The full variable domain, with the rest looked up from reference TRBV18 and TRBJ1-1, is NAGVMQNPRHLVRRRGQEARLRCSPMKGHSHVYWYRQLPEEGLKFMVYLQKENIIDESGMPKERFSAEFPKEGPSILRIQQVVRGDSAAYFCASSSLQGANTEAFFGQGTRLTVV.

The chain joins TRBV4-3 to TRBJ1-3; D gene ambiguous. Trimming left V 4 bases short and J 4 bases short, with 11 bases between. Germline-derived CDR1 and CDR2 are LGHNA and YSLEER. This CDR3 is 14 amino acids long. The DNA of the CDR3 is TGCGCCAGCAGCCCCCAGGCTCCGGGAAACACCATATATTTT. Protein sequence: CASSPQAPGNTIYF.

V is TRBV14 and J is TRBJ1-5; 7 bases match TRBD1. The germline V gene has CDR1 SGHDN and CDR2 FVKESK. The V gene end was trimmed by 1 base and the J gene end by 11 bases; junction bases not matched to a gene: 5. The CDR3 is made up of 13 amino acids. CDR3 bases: TGTGCCAGCAGCCAAGGGGCAGGGGGAGCCCAGCATTTT. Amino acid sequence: CASSQGAGGAQHF.

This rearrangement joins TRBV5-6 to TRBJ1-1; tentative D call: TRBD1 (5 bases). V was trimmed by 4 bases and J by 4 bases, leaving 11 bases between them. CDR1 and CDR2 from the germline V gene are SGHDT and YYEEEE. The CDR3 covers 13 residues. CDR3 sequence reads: CASSRRGVTEAFF. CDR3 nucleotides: TGTGCCAGCAGCCGGAGGGGAGTCACTGAAGCTTTCTTT.

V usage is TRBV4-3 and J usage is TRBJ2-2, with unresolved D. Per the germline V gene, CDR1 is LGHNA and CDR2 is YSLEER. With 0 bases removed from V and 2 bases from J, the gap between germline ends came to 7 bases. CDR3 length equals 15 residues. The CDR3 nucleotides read TGCGCCAGCAGCCAAGAATACAGTAACACCGGGGAGCTGTTTTTT. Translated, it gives CASSQEYSNTGELFF.

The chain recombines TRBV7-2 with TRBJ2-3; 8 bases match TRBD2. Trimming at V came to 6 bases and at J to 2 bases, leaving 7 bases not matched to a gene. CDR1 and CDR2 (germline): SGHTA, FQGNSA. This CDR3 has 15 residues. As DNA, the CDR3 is TGTGCCAGCAGTACTAGCGGCCTAACCACAGATACGCAGTATTTT. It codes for CASSTSGLTTDTQYF.

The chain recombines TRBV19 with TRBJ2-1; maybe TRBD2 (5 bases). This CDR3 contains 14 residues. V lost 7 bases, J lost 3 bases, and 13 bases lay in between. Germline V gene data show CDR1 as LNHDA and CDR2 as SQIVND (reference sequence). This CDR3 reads CASTSDSSYNEQFF. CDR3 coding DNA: TGTGCCAGTACCTCGGACTCAAGCTACAATGAGCAGTTCTTC.

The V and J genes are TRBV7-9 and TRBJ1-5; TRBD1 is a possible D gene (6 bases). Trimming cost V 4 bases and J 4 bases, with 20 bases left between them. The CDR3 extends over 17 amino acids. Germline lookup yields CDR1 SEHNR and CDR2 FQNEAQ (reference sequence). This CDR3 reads CASSSRAGAQGNQPQHF. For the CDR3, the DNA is TGTGCCAGCAGCTCTAGGGCGGGAGCGCAGGGGAATCAGCCCCAGCATTTT. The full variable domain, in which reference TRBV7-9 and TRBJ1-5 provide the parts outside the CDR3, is DTGVSQNPRHKITKRGQNVTFRCDPISEHNRLYWYRQTLGQGPEFLTYFQNEAQLEKSRLLSDRFSAERPKGSFSTLEIQRTEQGDSAMYLCASSSRAGAQGNQPQHFGDGTRLSIL.

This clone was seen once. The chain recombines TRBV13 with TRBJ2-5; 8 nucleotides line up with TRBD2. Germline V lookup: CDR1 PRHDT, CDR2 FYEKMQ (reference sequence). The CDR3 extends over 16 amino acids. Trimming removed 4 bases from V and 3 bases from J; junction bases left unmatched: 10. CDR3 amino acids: CASSSPSLAGEETQYF. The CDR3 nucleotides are TGTGCCAGCAGCTCCCCCTCGCTAGCGGGTGAAGAGACCCAGTACTTC.

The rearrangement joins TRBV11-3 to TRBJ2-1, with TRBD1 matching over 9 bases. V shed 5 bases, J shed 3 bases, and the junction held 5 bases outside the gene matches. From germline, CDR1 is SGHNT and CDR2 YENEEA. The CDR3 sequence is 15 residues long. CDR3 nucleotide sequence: TGTGCCAGCAGCCCCGGGACAGGGAACTACAATGAGCAGTTCTTC. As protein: CASSPGTGNYNEQFF. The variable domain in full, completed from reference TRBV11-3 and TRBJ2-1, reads EAGVVQSPRYKIIEKKQPVAFWCNPISGHNTLYWYLQNLGQGPELLIRYENEEAVDDSQLPKDRFSAERLKGVDSTLKIQPAELGDSAVYLCASSPGTGNYNEQFFGPGTRLTVL.

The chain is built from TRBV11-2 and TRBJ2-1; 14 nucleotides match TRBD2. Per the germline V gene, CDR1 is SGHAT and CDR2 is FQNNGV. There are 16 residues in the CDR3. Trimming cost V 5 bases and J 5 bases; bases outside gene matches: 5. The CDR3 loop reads CASSRLAGGPHNEQFF. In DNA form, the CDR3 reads TGTGCCAGCAGCCGACTAGCGGGAGGGCCCCACAATGAGCAGTTCTTC.

DNA of the CDR3: TGTGCCAGCAGTGAAAGTGGCGGCGCCGAGTCCCAGCAGTTCTTC. It codes for CASSESGGAESQQFF. The chain links TRBV25-1 to TRBJ2-1, with unresolved D. The CDR3 covers 15 residues. CDR1 and CDR2 (germline): MGHDK, SYGVNS. V was trimmed by 2 bases and J by 11 bases, leaving 19 bases between them.

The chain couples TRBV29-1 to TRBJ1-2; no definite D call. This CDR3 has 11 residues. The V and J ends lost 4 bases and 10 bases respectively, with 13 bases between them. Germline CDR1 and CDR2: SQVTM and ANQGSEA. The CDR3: CSVVGGSDYTF. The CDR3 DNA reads TGCAGCGTTGTAGGTGGCAGCGACTACACCTTC.

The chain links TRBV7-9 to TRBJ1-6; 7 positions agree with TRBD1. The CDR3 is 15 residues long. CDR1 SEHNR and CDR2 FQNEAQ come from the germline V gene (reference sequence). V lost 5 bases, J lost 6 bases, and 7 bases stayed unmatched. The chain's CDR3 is CASSLGTVSNSPLHF. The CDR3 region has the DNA TGTGCCAGCAGCCTCGGGACAGTTTCTAATTCACCCCTCCACTTT.

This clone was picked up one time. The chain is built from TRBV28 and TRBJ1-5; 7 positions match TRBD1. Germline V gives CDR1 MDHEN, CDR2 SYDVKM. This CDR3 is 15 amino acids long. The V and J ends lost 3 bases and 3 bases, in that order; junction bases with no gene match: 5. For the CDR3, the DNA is TGTGCCAGCAGTTTGGGGGACAGCAACAATCAGCCCCAGCATTTT. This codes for CASSLGDSNNQPQHF.

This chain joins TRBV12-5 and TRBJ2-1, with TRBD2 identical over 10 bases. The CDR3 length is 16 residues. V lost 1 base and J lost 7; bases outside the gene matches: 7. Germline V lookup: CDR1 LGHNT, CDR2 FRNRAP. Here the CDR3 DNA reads TGTGCTAGTGGTTTGGAGAGCGGGAGGGGGGGGAATGAGCAGTTCTTC. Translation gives CASGLESGRGGNEQFF.

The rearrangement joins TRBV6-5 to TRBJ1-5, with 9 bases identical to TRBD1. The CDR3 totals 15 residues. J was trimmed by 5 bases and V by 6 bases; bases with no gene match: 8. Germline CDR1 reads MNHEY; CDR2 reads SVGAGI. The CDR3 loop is CASRSTTGGHQPQHF. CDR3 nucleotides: TGTGCCAGCAGATCGACTACAGGGGGCCATCAGCCCCAGCATTTT.

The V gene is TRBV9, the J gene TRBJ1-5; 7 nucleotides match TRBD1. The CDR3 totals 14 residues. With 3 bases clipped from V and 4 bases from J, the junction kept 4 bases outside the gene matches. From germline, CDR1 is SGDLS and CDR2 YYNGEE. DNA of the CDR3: TGTGCCAGCAGCGGAGGACAGGTAAATCAGCCCCAGCATTTT. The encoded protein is CASSGGQVNQPQHF. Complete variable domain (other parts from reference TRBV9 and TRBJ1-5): DSGVTQTPKHLITATGQRVTLRCSPRSGDLSVYWYQQSLDQGLQFLIQYYNGEERAKGNILERFSAQQFPDLHSELNLSSLELGDSALYFCASSGGQVNQPQHFGDGTRLSIL.

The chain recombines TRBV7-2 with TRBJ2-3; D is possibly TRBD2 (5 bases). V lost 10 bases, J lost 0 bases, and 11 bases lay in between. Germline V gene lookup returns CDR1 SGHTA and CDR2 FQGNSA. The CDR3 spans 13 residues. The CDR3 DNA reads TGTGCCAATCGGGCGGGTAGCACAGATACGCAGTATTTT. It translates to CANRAGSTDTQYF.

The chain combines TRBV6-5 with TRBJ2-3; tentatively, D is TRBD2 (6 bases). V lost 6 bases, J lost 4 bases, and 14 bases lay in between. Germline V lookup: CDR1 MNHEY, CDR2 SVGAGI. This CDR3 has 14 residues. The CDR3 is CASRTTSSADTQYF. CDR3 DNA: TGTGCCAGCAGGACGACTAGTAGCGCAGATACGCAGTATTTT.

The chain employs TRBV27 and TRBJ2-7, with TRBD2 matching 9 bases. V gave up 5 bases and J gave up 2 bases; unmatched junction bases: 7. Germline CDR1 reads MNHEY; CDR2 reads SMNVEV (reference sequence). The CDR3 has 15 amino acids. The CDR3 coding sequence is TGTGCCAGCAGTATAAGTGCGGGAGGGCCCTACGAGCAGTACTTC. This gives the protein CASSISAGGPYEQYF.

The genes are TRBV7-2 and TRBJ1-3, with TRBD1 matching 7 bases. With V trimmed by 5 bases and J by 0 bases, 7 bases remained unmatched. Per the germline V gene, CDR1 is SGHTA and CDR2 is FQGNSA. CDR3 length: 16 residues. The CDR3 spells CASSPRQGLSGNTIYF. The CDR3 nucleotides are TGTGCCAGCAGCCCCCGACAGGGACTCTCTGGAAACACCATATATTTT.